The 30 T cell receptor beta chains reported below all come from one sample, sequenced in a study of blood T cell repertoires in COVID-19. Clones were sequenced by immunoSEQ multiplex PCR, and TCRdb holds only the in-frame ones, with some missing. Of about 160,000 clones listed, 87% are singletons. Input material: peripheral blood. Source of these receptors: a woman between 65 and 79 years old with COVID-19, enrolled during active disease.

The chain is built from TRBV5-1 and TRBJ1-1; TRBD1 matches at 10 bases. Per germline, CDR1 SGHRS and CDR2 YFSETQ. CDR3 length: 15 residues. With V trimmed by 0 bases and J by 4 bases, 3 bases remained unmatched. The CDR3 loop is CASSLEGQGITEAFF. CDR3 nucleotides: TGCGCCAGCAGCTTGGAGGGACAGGGGATCACTGAAGCTTTCTTT.

The chain recombines TRBV2 with TRBJ2-3; 10 bases match TRBD1. This CDR3 has 18 residues. Germline lookup yields CDR1 SNHLY and CDR2 FYNNEI. J lost 4 bases, V lost 5 bases, and 15 bases had no gene match. DNA for the CDR3: TGTGCCAGCAGTCTAGAGTCGGGACAGGGGATTTCCGCAGATACGCAGTATTTT. Translating it yields CASSLESGQGISADTQYF.

This chain joins TRBV5-1 and TRBJ2-1, with 8 bases fitting TRBD2. The V gene end was trimmed by 4 bases and the J gene end by 5 bases; junction bases not matched to a gene: 8. This CDR3 contains 15 residues. Germline V CDR1 and CDR2: SGHRS, YFSETQ. Written as DNA, the CDR3 is TGCGCCAGCAGCCCCGGGGTAGCGGGGAACAATGAGCAGTTCTTC. Amino acid sequence: CASSPGVAGNNEQFF.

This clone was observed once. The chain uses TRBV7-2 and TRBJ2-2; 8 bases agree with TRBD1. V shed 4 bases, J shed 5 bases, and the junction held 9 bases outside the gene matches. The length of the CDR3 is 16 residues. Germline V gives CDR1 SGHTA, CDR2 FQGNSA. The CDR3: CASSSRTGRRTGELFF. For the CDR3, the DNA is TGTGCCAGCAGCTCTAGGACAGGGAGGAGAACCGGGGAGCTGTTTTTT.

The chain recombines TRBV7-2 with TRBJ2-3, with D maybe TRBD2 (6 bases). The CDR3 spans 16 residues. Germline lookup yields CDR1 SGHTA and CDR2 FQGNSA. V was shortened by 0 bases and J by 2 bases, with 12 bases between the two germline ends. DNA for the CDR3: TGTGCCAGCAGCTTAGCGGCTAGCGCTATCACAGATACGCAGTATTTT. This encodes CASSLAASAITDTQYF.

The chain is built from TRBV28 and TRBJ2-5; a weak D match, TRBD2 (6 bases). CDR3 size: 14 residues. The V end was cut by 4 bases, the J end by 7 bases, with 16 bases between. The germline gives CDR1 MDHEN, CDR2 SYDVKM. In DNA form, the CDR3 reads TGTGCCAGCAGTTCGGGACTTAGTGGTGCGACCCAGTACTTC. As protein: CASSSGLSGATQYF. The entire variable domain, with the rest obtained from reference TRBV28 and TRBJ2-5, is as follows: DVKVTQSSRYLVKRTGEKVFLECVQDMDHENMFWYRQDPGLGLRLIYFSYDVKMKEKGDIPEGYSVSREKKERFSLILESASTNQTSMYLCASSSGLSGATQYFGPGTRLLVL.

This clone was seen a single time. The chain combines TRBV6-4 with TRBJ2-1; a weak D match, TRBD2 (7 bases). Germline assignment: CDR1 MRHNA and CDR2 SNTAGT. Trimming left V 2 bases short and J 9 bases short, with 11 bases between. This CDR3 comprises 13 residues. The CDR3 reads CASSDGGGGEQFF. CDR3 DNA sequence: TGTGCCAGCAGTGACGGGGGAGGGGGTGAGCAGTTCTTC.

The chain combines TRBV3-1 (or the pseudogene TRBV3-2) with TRBJ1-6; weak D call: TRBD1 (6 bases). CDR3 size: 15 residues. Germline V CDR1 and CDR2: LGHDT, YNNKEL (reference sequence). V shed 1 base and J shed 9 bases, with 13 bases lying between them. This CDR3 is CASSQAGGLVSPLHF. The CDR3 coding sequence is TGTGCCAGCAGCCAAGCGGGGGGCTTAGTTTCACCCCTCCACTTT.

This clone was picked up one time. The chain is built from TRBV5-1 and TRBJ1-1; D uncertain. Germline-derived CDR1 and CDR2 are SGHRS and YFSETQ. Trimming took off 0 bases at V and 3 bases at J, with 6 bases between the two ends. The CDR3 contains 13 residues. The CDR3 protein is CASSLDGDTEAFF. CDR3 DNA sequence: TGCGCCAGCAGCTTGGACGGAGACACTGAAGCTTTCTTT.

The chain links TRBV5-1 to TRBJ2-1; TRBD2 matches 8 bases. This CDR3 comprises 15 residues. Germline lookup yields CDR1 SGHRS and CDR2 YFSETQ. After removal of 0 bases from V and 8 bases from J, the junction contained 7 bases not matched to a gene. CDR3 coding DNA: TGCGCCAGCAGCTTGGGGCTAGCGGGCGGCGATGAGCAGTTCTTC. Protein: CASSLGLAGGDEQFF.

This clone was counted a few times. The gene calls are TRBV3-1 (or the pseudogene TRBV3-2) and TRBJ1-2; possible D gene TRBD1, 5 bases. The germline CDR1 and CDR2 sequences are LGHDT and YNNKEL (reference sequence). The CDR3 runs to 15 residues. V dropped 2 bases and J dropped 4 bases, with 14 bases sitting between them. The CDR3 spells CASSQSAGPSYGYTF. As DNA, the CDR3 is TGTGCCAGCAGCCAATCAGCGGGGCCAAGCTATGGCTACACCTTC.

V gene TRBV9 combines with J gene TRBJ1-1, with TRBD1 identical over 8 bases. Looked up from germline, CDR1 is SGDLS and CDR2 is YYNGEE. V lost 3 bases, J lost 3 bases, and 1 base stayed unmatched. This CDR3 has 13 residues. CDR3 sequence: CASSATGDTEAFF. Here the CDR3 DNA reads TGTGCCAGCAGCGCGACAGGGGACACTGAAGCTTTCTTT.

This clone was seen only a few times. The rearrangement joins TRBV18 to TRBJ2-2; TRBD1 is a possible D gene (6 bases). The CDR3 is 15 residues long. Germline assignment: CDR1 KGHSH and CDR2 LQKENI. Trimming pared 3 bases from V and 1 base from J, leaving 9 bases between. The CDR3 loop is CASSPRTVNTGELFF. DNA of the CDR3: TGTGCCAGCTCACCCCGGACAGTGAACACCGGGGAGCTGTTTTTT.

The chain links TRBV27 to TRBJ2-7; TRBD1 agrees at 8 bases. J lost 5 bases, V lost 8 bases, and 11 bases had no gene match. The CDR3 spans 14 residues. Germline V gene sequence: CDR1 MNHEY, CDR2 SMNVEV (reference sequence). As DNA, the CDR3 is TGTGCCAGCCAAGAAGACAGGGGTAGAGACGAGCAGTACTTC. Translating it yields CASQEDRGRDEQYF.

V usage is TRBV30 and J usage is TRBJ1-1; a weak D match, TRBD1 (5 bases). The V gene lost 2 bases and the J gene lost 5 bases, with 12 bases spanning the gap. The CDR3 runs to 13 residues. Germline V lookup: CDR1 GTSNPN, CDR2 SVGIG (reference sequence). DNA for the CDR3: TGTGCCTGGAGTCCCACCAGGACAACTGAAGCTTTCTTT. This translates into CAWSPTRTTEAFF.

The rearrangement uses TRBV28 and TRBJ2-2, with D possibly matching TRBD1 (5 bases). In germline, CDR1 is MDHEN, CDR2 SYDVKM. V lost 2 bases and J lost 2, with 15 bases in between. The CDR3 is made up of 17 amino acids. CDR3 sequence reads: CASSLGASALNTGELFF. The DNA for the CDR3 is TGTGCCAGCAGTTTAGGGGCGTCAGCCTTAAACACCGGGGAGCTGTTTTTT.

This sequence joins TRBV29-1 and TRBJ2-5, with TRBD2 matching 8 bases. The CDR3 totals 15 residues. CDR1 SQVTM and CDR2 ANQGSEA come from the germline V gene. J gave up 4 bases and V 1 base, and 8 bases lay outside the gene matches. This CDR3 is CSVEVTGTSRETQYF. The CDR3 nucleotides read TGCAGCGTTGAAGTCACCGGGACTAGTAGAGAGACCCAGTACTTC.

This clone was seen a single time. The chain uses TRBV11-2 and TRBJ2-3; 13 bases map to TRBD2. The CDR3 is 16 residues long. Germline CDR1 SGHAT, CDR2 FQNNGV. J gave up 3 bases and V 5 bases, and 5 bases lay outside the gene matches. CDR3 protein: CASSRGTSGVTDTQYF. The CDR3 bases are TGTGCCAGCAGCCGGGGGACTAGCGGGGTTACAGATACGCAGTATTTT.

The gene calls are TRBV19 and TRBJ1-6; D unclear. Trimming shortened V by 5 bases and J by 8 bases, and 13 bases separated the two germline ends. The germline V gene has CDR1 LNHDA and CDR2 SQIVND (reference sequence). The CDR3 is made up of 14 amino acids. This chain's CDR3 is CASSAGVLDSPLHF. The CDR3 nucleotides are TGTGCCAGTAGTGCGGGAGTACTAGATTCACCCCTCCACTTT.

The chain's CDR3 is CASSFLTPGQIEKLFF. The CDR3 DNA reads TGTGCCAGCAGCTTCCTGACACCGGGACAAATTGAAAAACTGTTTTTT. The gene calls are TRBV5-4 and TRBJ1-4, with a possible D match to TRBD1 (6 bases). CDR1 and CDR2 (germline): SGHNT, YYREEE (reference sequence). Trimming shortened V by 2 bases and J by 7 bases, and 18 bases separated the two germline ends. The CDR3 has 16 residues. Complete variable domain (other parts from reference TRBV5-4 and TRBJ1-4): ETGVTQSPTHLIKTRGQQVTLRCSSQSGHNTVSWYQQALGQGPQFIFQYYREEENGRGNFPPRFSGLQFPNYSSELNVNALELDDSALYLCASSFLTPGQIEKLFFGSGTQLSVL.

The chain links TRBV11-3 to TRBJ1-6; 7 bases fit TRBD1. The CDR3 loop spans 14 amino acids. V lost 5 bases, J lost 10 bases, and 8 bases stayed unmatched. The germline V gene has CDR1 SGHNT and CDR2 YENEEA. The CDR3 region has the DNA TGTGCCAGCAGCCCGGGACAGATTGGGTCACCCCTCCACTTT. Its translation is CASSPGQIGSPLHF.

The chain joins TRBV28 to TRBJ2-2; TRBD1 might be the D (6 bases). Germline CDR1 MDHEN, CDR2 SYDVKM. V lost 7 bases and J 1 base, leaving 10 bases between the germline ends. The CDR3 extends over 14 amino acids. This CDR3 is CASKVQGNTGELFF. CDR3 nucleotide sequence: TGTGCCAGCAAAGTACAGGGGAACACCGGGGAGCTGTTTTTT. The whole variable domain, filled in from reference TRBV28 and TRBJ2-2, reads DVKVTQSSRYLVKRTGEKVFLECVQDMDHENMFWYRQDPGLGLRLIYFSYDVKMKEKGDIPEGYSVSREKKERFSLILESASTNQTSMYLCASKVQGNTGELFFGEGSRLTVL.

With regard to this clone: The identical CDR3 is also encoded by other nucleotide sequences in the sample. The rearrangement uses TRBV5-1 and TRBJ2-3; weak D call: TRBD2 (5 bases). Germline CDR1 and CDR2: SGHRS and YFSETQ. Deletions cut 7 bases from V and 0 bases from J, with 12 bases between. This CDR3 comprises 14 residues. DNA for the CDR3: TGCGCCAGCTCGCTCAGCGGAAGCACAGATACGCAGTATTTT. Amino acids: CASSLSGSTDTQYF.

This clone turned up a few times. The chain couples TRBV6-1 to TRBJ1-3, with 11 positions matching TRBD1. The CDR3 covers 17 residues. The germline V gene has CDR1 MNHNS and CDR2 SASEGT. The V gene end was trimmed by 2 bases and the J gene end by 2 bases; junction bases not matched to a gene: 5. CDR3 DNA sequence: TGTGCCAGCAGTGAACAGTGGGGACAGGGGGCTGGAAACACCATATATTTT. It encodes CASSEQWGQGAGNTIYF.

This chain connects TRBV30 to TRBJ1-1, with D perhaps TRBD1 (6 bases). Looked up from germline, CDR1 is GTSNPN and CDR2 is SVGIG (reference sequence). The CDR3 is 11 amino acids. Trimming shortened V by 1 base and J by 8 bases, and 8 bases separated the two germline ends. The CDR3 protein is CAWSDREEAFF. The CDR3 coding sequence is TGTGCCTGGAGTGACAGGGAAGAAGCTTTCTTT.

The table lists this clone with a few counts. The V and J genes are TRBV5-1 and TRBJ1-1; no clear D gene. Trimming stripped 1 base from V and 7 bases from J, with 8 bases between. CDR1 is SGHRS, CDR2 YFSETQ, per germline. This CDR3 comprises 12 residues. The CDR3 DNA is TGCGCCAGCAGCTTGTCCGGGAATGAAGCTTTCTTT. As protein: CASSLSGNEAFF. Filled out from reference TRBV5-1 and TRBJ1-1, the complete variable domain reads KAGVTQTPRYLIKTRGQQVTLSCSPISGHRSVSWYQQTPGQGLQFLFEYFSETQRNKGNFPGRFSGRQFSNSRSEMNVSTLELGDSALYLCASSLSGNEAFFGQGTRLTVV.

This rearrangement joins TRBV6-5 to TRBJ1-1; D is unclear. The CDR3 loop spans 11 amino acids. Trimming took off 6 bases at V and 6 bases at J, with 8 bases between the two ends. Germline CDR1 reads MNHEY; CDR2 reads SVGAGI. The CDR3 is CASRQKSEAFF. The CDR3 region has the DNA TGTGCCAGCAGACAGAAATCTGAAGCTTTCTTT.

This sequence joins TRBV14 and TRBJ1-2, with 10 bases identical to TRBD1. Germline CDR1 reads SGHDN; CDR2 reads FVKESK. J was trimmed by 6 bases and V by 3 bases; bases with no gene match: 7. The CDR3 has 15 amino acids. CDR3 sequence reads: CASSQYSGTGDGYTF. The CDR3, as DNA: TGTGCCAGCAGCCAGTATTCCGGGACAGGGGATGGCTACACCTTC.

V is TRBV11-3 and J is TRBJ1-1; maybe TRBD1 (6 bases). CDR3 size: 14 residues. V was cut by 5 bases and J by 1 base, with 11 bases left in between. The germline V gene has CDR1 SGHNT and CDR2 YENEEA. DNA of the CDR3: TGTGCCAGCAGCACGGGACAACAGAACACTGAAGCTTTCTTT. Translation: CASSTGQQNTEAFF.

The J gene is TRBJ1-3, the V gene TRBV25-1; 10 nucleotides match TRBD1. Germline CDR1 MGHDK, CDR2 SYGVNS. The CDR3 loop spans 17 amino acids. V was pared by 4 bases and J by 3 bases, with 9 bases of the junction left unmatched. The CDR3 DNA follows: TGTGCCAGCAGTGTTCATAAGGGACAGGGGTTTGGAAACACCATATATTTT. Amino acid sequence: CASSVHKGQGFGNTIYF.